These 19 T cell receptor beta chains were all obtained from the same sample, sequenced in a study of CD8 T cells in acute hepatitis C reinfection. The repertoire was sequenced with immunoSEQ multiplex PCR; TCRdb's copy has only in-frame clones and lacks some. The data contain 30,000 to 40,000 clones, approximately 83% of them singletons. Noted time point: naive CD8 control sorted from an acute-time-point sample. Source material: naive CD8+ T cells from PBMCs. The source of these receptors is a woman aged 18-29 years who spontaneously cleared hepatitis C infection.

The rearrangement joins TRBV6-5 to TRBJ2-1; D unresolved. The germline V gene has CDR1 MNHEY and CDR2 SVGAGI. The CDR3 sequence is 13 residues long. Trimming stripped 0 bases from V and 8 bases from J, with 8 bases between. The CDR3 DNA sequence: TGTGCCAGCAGTTACTCGATTCTCGATGAGCAGTTCTTC. Translated: CASSYSILDEQFF.

This clone appeared once. The chain couples TRBV11-3 to TRBJ2-1; no clear D gene. The CDR3 is 11 residues long. Germline assignment: CDR1 SGHNT and CDR2 YENEEA. Trimming left V 6 bases short and J 6 bases short, with 6 bases between. The DNA for the CDR3 is TGTGCCAGCAGTTCGGGCAATGAGCAGTTCTTC. As protein: CASSSGNEQFF.

The V gene is TRBV7-9, the J gene TRBJ1-1; D uncertain. The CDR3 loop spans 13 amino acids. V was clipped by 5 bases and J by 5 bases, with 12 bases between them. Per germline, CDR1 SEHNR and CDR2 FQNEAQ (reference sequence). The CDR3 here is CASSTTVGTEAFF. CDR3 bases: TGTGCCAGCAGCACGACGGTGGGTACTGAAGCTTTCTTT.

The V gene is TRBV2, the J gene TRBJ1-2; possibly TRBD1 for D (6 bases). Germline V CDR1 and CDR2: SNHLY, FYNNEI. This CDR3 is built from 12 residues. Trimming removed 4 bases from V and 6 bases from J, with 9 bases in between. As DNA, the CDR3 is TGTGCCAGCAGTGGGGCAGGGGATGGCTACACCTTC. Protein: CASSGAGDGYTF. The full variable domain, with the rest looked up from reference TRBV2 and TRBJ1-2, is EPEVTQTPSHQVTQMGQEVILRCVPISNHLYFYWYRQILGQKVEFLVSFYNNEISEKSEIFDDQFSVERPDGSNFTLKIRSTKLEDSAMYFCASSGAGDGYTFGSGTRLTVV.

The count of this clone is one. The V and J genes are TRBV29-1 and TRBJ1-1; no clear D. Germline CDR1 SQVTM, CDR2 ANQGSEA. Trimming took 1 base from V and 7 from J, leaving 7 bases between them. The CDR3 covers 11 residues. The CDR3 nucleotides are TGCAGCGTTGAAGGGCCCGATGAAGCTTTCTTT. Translated, it gives CSVEGPDEAFF.

The V gene is TRBV6-6, the J gene TRBJ2-1; 11 nucleotides line up with TRBD2. Germline CDR1 and CDR2: MNHNY and SVGAGI (reference sequence). With 6 bases clipped from V and 7 bases from J, the junction kept 8 bases outside the gene matches. This CDR3 region has 15 residues. CDR3 sequence: CASRGTSGSTNEQFF. Here the CDR3 DNA reads TGTGCCAGCAGGGGAACTAGCGGGAGTACAAATGAGCAGTTCTTC.

The CDR3 loop reads CASSFWESEVAFF. As DNA, the CDR3 is TGTGCCAGCAGCTTCTGGGAGTCTGAGGTAGCTTTCTTT. The chain carries TRBV7-9 and TRBJ1-1, with D uncertain. V dropped 3 bases and J dropped 10 bases, with 15 bases sitting between them. Germline CDR1 SEHNR, CDR2 FQNEAQ (reference sequence). The CDR3 length is 13 residues. The complete variable domain, with remaining parts taken from reference TRBV7-9 and TRBJ1-1, reads DTGVSQNPRHKITKRGQNVTFRCDPISEHNRLYWYRQTLGQGPEFLTYFQNEAQLEKSRLLSDRFSAERPKGSFSTLEIQRTEQGDSAMYLCASSFWESEVAFFGQGTRLTVV.

This clone was picked up a small number of times. V is TRBV27 and J is TRBJ1-2; 7 positions agree with TRBD1. Germline values: CDR1 MNHEY, CDR2 SMNVEV (reference sequence). This CDR3 region has 13 residues. The ends lost 4 bases at V and 2 bases at J; junction bases unmatched: 1. CDR3 region: CASSSQGNYGYTF. CDR3 sequence (DNA): TGTGCCAGCAGTTCACAGGGGAACTATGGCTACACCTTC.

This clone has just a few counts. CDR3: CASSESSIISGANVLTF. The CDR3 nucleotides read TGTGCCAGCAGTGAATCCTCCATAATCTCTGGGGCCAACGTCCTGACTTTC. This chain connects TRBV27 to TRBJ2-6; no firm D call. The CDR3 totals 17 residues. Germline-derived CDR1 and CDR2 are MNHEY and SMNVEV (reference sequence). V was clipped by 5 bases and J by 0 bases, with 14 bases between them.

A single count supports this clone. This rearrangement joins TRBV18 to TRBJ1-3, with a weak D call TRBD1 (6 bases). Germline V gives CDR1 KGHSH, CDR2 LQKENI. V was pared by 2 bases and J by 2 bases, with 19 bases between. This CDR3 has 18 residues. DNA for the CDR3: TGTGCCAGCTCACCAGTTTTCGGTCTCTGGGACACTGGAAACACCATATATTTT. Protein sequence: CASSPVFGLWDTGNTIYF.

This sequence joins TRBV12-5 and TRBJ1-1; D remains ambiguous. This CDR3 is 12 amino acids long. CDR1 and CDR2 from the germline V gene are LGHNT and FRNRAP. Trimming shortened V by 2 bases and J by 4 bases, and 5 bases separated the two germline ends. The chain's CDR3 is CASGLPVTEAFF. The CDR3 coding sequence is TGTGCTAGTGGTTTGCCGGTCACTGAAGCTTTCTTT.

This clone was picked up a small number of times. The CDR3 bases are TGTGCCAGCAGCCCCCAACCGGGACTAGCGGGAGTGATGGACGAGCAGTACTTC. Amino acids: CASSPQPGLAGVMDEQYF. The chain uses TRBV9 and TRBJ2-7; TRBD2 agrees at 14 bases. V gave up 4 bases and J gave up 5 bases; unmatched junction bases: 14. There are 18 residues in the CDR3. From germline, CDR1 is SGDLS and CDR2 YYNGEE.

The CDR3 reads CASSRLADSTDTQYF. The CDR3 nucleotides read TGTGCCAGCAGTAGACTAGCGGACAGCACAGATACGCAGTATTTT. This chain links TRBV9 with TRBJ2-3; TRBD2 agrees at 9 bases. The CDR3 runs 15 residues. Germline values: CDR1 SGDLS, CDR2 YYNGEE. The ends lost 5 bases at V and 0 bases at J; junction bases unmatched: 4.

The rearrangement uses TRBV5-8 and TRBJ1-1, with 7 positions matching TRBD1. The germline V gene encodes CDR1 SGHTS and CDR2 YDEGEE. This CDR3 is 20 amino acids long. The V and J ends lost 4 bases and 3 bases, in that order; junction bases with no gene match: 24. CDR3 protein: CASSLVRATGKGGEYTEAFF. The CDR3 bases are TGTGCCAGCAGCCTGGTACGGGCGACAGGGAAGGGGGGTGAATACACTGAAGCTTTCTTT. Full variable domain (missing parts from reference TRBV5-8 and TRBJ1-1): EAGVTQSPTHLIKTRGQQATLRCSPISGHTSVYWYQQALGLGLQFLLWYDEGEERNRGNFPPRFSGRQFPNYSSELNVNALELEDSALYLCASSLVRATGKGGEYTEAFFGQGTRLTVV.

This clone appeared once. The chain employs TRBV29-1 and TRBJ2-1, with D possibly being TRBD1 or TRBD2 (5 bases each). The CDR3 runs 14 residues. V was cut by 5 bases and J by 6 bases, with 17 bases left in between. Germline V gene data show CDR1 as SQVTM and CDR2 as ANQGSEA. The CDR3, as DNA: TGCAGCGTTCGGGGCCTTTTCCCAGGCAATGAGCAGTTCTTC. It yields the protein CSVRGLFPGNEQFF.

This rearrangement joins TRBV5-4 to TRBJ1-1; D not resolved. From germline, CDR1 is SGHNT and CDR2 YYREEE (reference sequence). V was pared by 4 bases and J by 3 bases, with 16 bases between. This CDR3 contains 15 residues. CDR3 loop: CASSLRGSSYTEAFF. Written as DNA, the CDR3 is TGTGCCAGCAGCCTCAGAGGGAGCTCGTACACTGAAGCTTTCTTT.

The CDR3, as DNA: TGTGCCAGCAGCTTAGGGGGACAGGGAACCTACGAGCAGTACTTC. Protein sequence: CASSLGGQGTYEQYF. V usage is TRBV13 and J usage is TRBJ2-7, with 9 bases lining up with TRBD1. The CDR3 loop spans 15 amino acids. CDR1 is PRHDT, CDR2 FYEKMQ, per germline (reference sequence). V lost 0 bases to trimming and J lost 2 bases; unmatched junction nucleotides: 2.

The chain carries TRBV4-2 and TRBJ2-7, with 10 bases that match TRBD2. After removal of 4 bases from V and 1 base from J, the junction contained 1 base not matched to a gene. The CDR3 spans 14 residues. CDR1 LGHNA and CDR2 YNFKEQ come from the germline V gene. CDR3 protein: CASSPLAGSYEQYF. DNA for the CDR3: TGTGCCAGCAGCCCACTAGCGGGGTCCTACGAGCAGTACTTC.

The chain uses TRBV2 and TRBJ2-7, with 9 bases identical to TRBD1. This CDR3 is 14 amino acids long. V was pared by 5 bases and J by 3 bases, with 5 bases of the junction left unmatched. Germline CDR1 and CDR2: SNHLY and FYNNEI. Here the CDR3 DNA reads TGTGCCAGCAGTCCCCGGGACAGGGTCTACGAGCAGTACTTC. Its protein product is CASSPRDRVYEQYF. The full variable domain, completed using reference TRBV2 and TRBJ2-7, is EPEVTQTPSHQVTQMGQEVILRCVPISNHLYFYWYRQILGQKVEFLVSFYNNEISEKSEIFDDQFSVERPDGSNFTLKIRSTKLEDSAMYFCASSPRDRVYEQYFGPGTRLTVT.